The sample holds many counts of the clone carrying this TCR beta chain. The antigen is undetermined. TCRdb processed the reads anew with MiXCR; each CDR3 protein has one entry. The table records about 900,000 distinct CDR3 sequences, roughly a third of them present only once. The CDR3 has 15 residues. Germline lookup yields CDR1 SGHVS and CDR2 FNYEAQ. Trimming left V 2 bases short and J 1 base short, with 11 bases between. The data belong to a study of T cell repertoires in cytomegalovirus infection. The sequence was collected from a human donor in good health (CMV status not recorded). Some clones in this sample may be carry-over from other donors' samples. Sequencing was performed on cultured CD8+ T cells from PBMCs, taken from culture after CMV antigen stimulation. The chain couples TRBV7-6 to TRBJ2-5; D is possibly TRBD1 (5 bases). The CDR3 here is CASSLRQRAQETQYF. CDR3 nucleotide sequence: TGTGCCAGCAGCTTAAGACAGAGAGCCCAAGAGACCCAGTACTTC.